The clone carrying this T cell receptor (beta chain) was recorded at least ten times. This entry belongs to a study of identical twins. One entry per CDR3 protein results from TCRdb running MiXCR on the 5' RACE reads. This sample has 640,000 or so distinct CDR3 sequences; around 5.7% occur once, and the top ten carry roughly 1.8%. V lost 5 bases and J 11 bases, leaving 21 bases between the germline ends. Germline CDR1 is DFQATT and CDR2 is SNEGSKA (reference sequence). The CDR3 is made up of 13 amino acids. Each donor (without exception) was a healthy Caucasian. The sample comprised naive T cells sorted from blood. The chain joins TRBV20-1 to TRBJ1-1; perhaps TRBD1 as D (6 bases). This receptor was obtained from a man younger than 30 in good health. CDR3 sequence (DNA): TGCAGTGCTCCAACACAGGGATTTTTGAATGCTTTCTTT. Its translation: CSAPTQGFLNAFF.